This T cell receptor (beta chain) emerged from a study of cytomegalovirus exposure and HLA in healthy donors. V was trimmed by 2 bases and J by 8 bases, leaving 15 bases between them. Germline CDR1 reads MNHNS; CDR2 reads SASEGT. The CDR3 is 14 amino acids. Study-wide results and limits: Some V segments, TRBV6-2 and TRBV6-3 among them, were indistinguishable and were therefore excluded.

The PCR used 60 Vbeta and 13 Jbeta primers. Clones were read by immunoSEQ multiplex PCR, and TCRdb kept only the in-frame ones, dropping some. The table has roughly 200,000 clones, 70% to 80% seen once. This clone was observed a single time. The antigen remains unidentified. This rearrangement joins TRBV6-1 to TRBJ1-2; D gene uncertain. This receptor was identified in a man aged 25-45 years in good health and CMV-seronegative. The material sequenced was PBMCs. The CDR3 sequence: CASSENWAGGGYTF. The CDR3 DNA follows: TGTGCCAGCAGTGAAAACTGGGCGGGTGGAGGCTACACCTTC.